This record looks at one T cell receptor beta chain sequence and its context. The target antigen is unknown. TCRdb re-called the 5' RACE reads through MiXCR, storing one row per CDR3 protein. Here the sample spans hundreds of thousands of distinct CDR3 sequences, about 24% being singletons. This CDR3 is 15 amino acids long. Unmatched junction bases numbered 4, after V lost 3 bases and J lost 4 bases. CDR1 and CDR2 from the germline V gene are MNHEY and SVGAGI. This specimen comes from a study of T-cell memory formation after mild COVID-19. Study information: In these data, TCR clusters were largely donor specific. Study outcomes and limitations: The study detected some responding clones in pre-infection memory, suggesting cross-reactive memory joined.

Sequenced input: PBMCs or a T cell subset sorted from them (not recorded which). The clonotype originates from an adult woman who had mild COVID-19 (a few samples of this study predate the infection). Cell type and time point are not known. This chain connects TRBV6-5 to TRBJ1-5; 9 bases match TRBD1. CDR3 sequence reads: CASSYGTGINQPQHF. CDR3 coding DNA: TGTGCCAGCAGTTATGGGACAGGGATAAATCAGCCCCAGCATTTT.